The clone carrying this T cell receptor beta chain was detected a few times. The CDR3 is made up of 13 amino acids. Germline CDR1 and CDR2: MGHDK and SYGVNS. The germline V and J ends were trimmed by 6 bases and 4 bases, with 12 bases remaining between them. This entry comes from a study of blood T cell repertoires in COVID-19. Measured with immunoSEQ multiplex PCR; TCRdb has only the in-frame clones, and not every one. The sample carries roughly 200,000 clones, 87% recorded once. This TCR was sampled from a woman younger than 30 who had recovered from COVID-19. The specimen was peripheral blood. The rearrangement uses TRBV25-1 and TRBJ1-2, with D perhaps TRBD1 (6 bases). CDR3 in DNA: TGTGCCAGCAGCCTACAGGGTTTCTATGGCTACACCTTC. Translating it yields CASSLQGFYGYTF.